The rows below give T cell receptor beta chains drawn from one sample of a study of Ad26.COV2.S vaccination and SARS-CoV-2 variants. The assay was immunoSEQ multiplex PCR, and TCRdb's table has in-frame clones only and misses some. The sample lists hundreds of thousands of clones, roughly 90% occurring once. The sequenced sample was peripheral blood, obtained in a trial of Ad26.COV2.S vaccine versus placebo. Every receptor here comes from a person between 18 and 59 years old who received the Ad26.COV2.S COVID-19 vaccine or a placebo. Each CDR3 is given with its conserved first and last residue. A D gene is named only where the DNA matches it firmly. Clone size is given for some rows only: seen once, a few or many times, or a class if the clone is expanded.

once TRBJ1-3 TRBV15 - CATSRDRGVGAYPNNSGNTIYF TGTGCCACCAGCAGAGATAGGGGGGTCGGGGCATACCCAAACAACTCTGGAAACACCATATATTTT
- TRBJ1-2 TRBV5-1 - CASSPDRNYGYTF TGCGCCAGCAGCCCCGACAGAAACTATGGCTACACCTTC
once TRBJ1-1 TRBV12-3/TRBV12-4 - CASRWTGDRAFF TGTGCCAGCAGGTGGACTGGGGACCGAGCTTTCTTT
- TRBJ1-1 TRBV18 - CASSPLGLNTEAFF TGTGCCAGCTCACCGTTAGGATTGAACACTGAAGCTTTCTTT
once TRBJ1-1 TRBV27 - CASRGGTEAFF TGTGCCAGCCGGGGAGGGACTGAAGCTTTCTTT
- TRBJ1-6 TRBV9 TRBD1 CASSVDPGQYNSPLHF TGTGCCAGCAGCGTAGACCCGGGACAGTATAATTCACCCCTCCACTTT
- TRBJ1-1 TRBV12-3/TRBV12-4 - CASSLGFSTEAFF TGTGCCAGCAGTTTAGGATTTTCGACTGAAGCTTTCTTT
- TRBJ2-7 TRBV5-1 TRBD1 CASTAGQGRYEQYF TGCGCCAGCACTGCGGGACAGGGAAGGTACGAGCAGTACTTC
once TRBJ2-3 TRBV3-1/TRBV3-2 - CASMSTDTQYF TGTGCCAGCATGAGTACAGATACGCAGTATTTT
once TRBJ2-2 TRBV4-1 TRBD2 CASSPGLAGNTGELFF TGCGCCAGCAGCCCGGGACTAGCGGGGAACACCGGGGAGCTGTTTTTT
- TRBJ2-3 TRBV5-4 - CASSLGGRELPDTQYF TGTGCCAGCAGCTTGGGGGGGCGGGAGTTGCCAGATACGCAGTATTTT
- TRBJ2-7 TRBV7-9 - CASSPPGSRYEQYF TGTGCCAGCAGCCCCCCAGGGAGCAGGTACGAGCAGTACTTC
- TRBJ2-7 TRBV4-2 TRBD1 CASSPPSGTEQYEQYF TGTGCCAGCAGCCCACCCTCTGGGACAGAACAATACGAGCAGTACTTC
- TRBJ2-1 TRBV30 TRBD2 CAWSVRLAADEQFF TGTGCCTGGAGTGTAAGACTAGCGGCTGATGAGCAGTTCTTC
- TRBJ2-1 TRBV6-1 - CASSDNRVPYNEQFF TGTGCCAGCAGTGATAACAGGGTCCCCTACAATGAGCAGTTCTTC
once TRBJ1-5 TRBV3-1/TRBV3-2 - CASGYSNQPQHF TGTGCCAGCGGCTATAGCAATCAGCCCCAGCATTTT
once TRBJ1-5 TRBV21-1 - CASSKSQGIGAQPQHF TGTGCCAGCAGCAAATCGCAGGGGATAGGGGCTCAGCCCCAGCATTTT
- TRBJ2-5 TRBV11-2 TRBD1 CASSSYRGQETQYF TGTGCCAGCAGCTCCTACAGGGGGCAAGAGACCCAGTACTTC
- TRBJ2-2 TRBV11-3 - CASSLTRTGELFF TGTGCCAGCAGCTTAACGAGAACCGGGGAGCTGTTTTTT
- TRBJ2-1 TRBV5-6 TRBD1 CAGGQGSYNEQFF TGTGCCGGGGGACAGGGCTCCTACAATGAGCAGTTCTTC
- TRBJ2-3 TRBV6-5 - CASSYTGTGNTQYF TGTGCCAGCAGTTATACGGGCACGGGCAATACGCAGTATTTT
- TRBJ1-1 TRBV5-1 - CASTLSTANTEAFF TGCGCCAGCACCCTCTCGACAGCGAACACTGAAGCTTTCTTT
- TRBJ2-7 TRBV4-1 - CASSQERQETYEQYF TGCGCCAGCAGCCAAGAGCGGCAGGAGACCTACGAGCAGTACTTC
- TRBJ2-3 TRBV6-6 - CASGPADTQYF TGTGCCAGCGGTCCGGCAGATACGCAGTATTTT
- TRBJ1-6 TRBV10-3 - CAISADQGNSPLHF TGTGCCATCAGCGCCGACCAAGGCAATTCACCCCTCCACTTT
- TRBJ2-5 TRBV6-5 - CASSYLSGEETQYF TGTGCCAGCAGTTATTTATCCGGGGAAGAGACCCAGTACTTC
- TRBJ2-2 TRBV25-1 TRBD2 CASSVTSGNTGELFF TGTGCCAGCAGTGTTACTAGCGGGAACACCGGGGAGCTGTTTTTT
once TRBJ2-2 TRBV1 - CTSSQDPGTSGKFGELFF TGCACCAGCAGCCAAGACCCCGGGACTAGCGGGAAATTCGGGGAGCTGTTTTTT
- TRBJ2-1 TRBV10-1 TRBD2 CAIPQLAGGLREQFF TGCGCCATCCCTCAACTAGCGGGAGGGCTTAGGGAGCAGTTCTTC
- TRBJ1-1 TRBV5-1 TRBD1 CASSRDRVGPEAFF TGCGCCAGCAGCCGGGACAGGGTAGGCCCTGAAGCTTTCTTT
- TRBJ2-1 TRBV5-1 TRBD2 CASSPGGTSGSNEQFF TGCGCCAGCAGCCCTGGGGGGACTAGCGGGTCCAATGAGCAGTTCTTC
- TRBJ1-1 TRBV4-2 TRBD1 CASSPGTGFRDTEAFF TGTGCCAGCAGCCCCGGGACAGGGTTTAGGGACACTGAAGCTTTCTTT
once TRBJ1-4 TRBV27 - CASSHYPGNEKLFF TGTGCCAGCAGCCACTACCCGGGTAATGAAAAACTGTTTTTT
- TRBJ1-6 TRBV3-1/TRBV3-2 - CASSQDTSSPLHF TGTGCCAGCAGCCAAGACACCTCTTCACCCCTCCACTTT
- TRBJ2-7 TRBV5-6 - CASSLSQASWYEQYF TGTGCCAGCAGCTTGAGCCAGGCAAGTTGGTACGAGCAGTACTTC
- TRBJ1-5 TRBV12-3/TRBV12-4 - CASSLRQNQPQHF TGTGCCAGCAGTTTAAGACAAAATCAGCCCCAGCATTTT
- TRBJ2-2 TRBV2 - CASSRAGLLGTGELFF TGTGCCAGCAGCAGGGCGGGCCTCCTTGGGACCGGGGAGCTGTTTTTT
- TRBJ2-2 TRBV9 - CASSVRGANTGELFF TGTGCCAGCAGCGTAAGGGGGGCGAACACCGGGGAGCTGTTTTTT
- TRBJ2-7 TRBV25-1 - CASRFRDVRYEQYF TGTGCCAGCAGATTCCGGGACGTCCGCTACGAGCAGTACTTC
- TRBJ2-3 TRBV30 - CAWGLLPSTDTQYF TGTGCCTGGGGCCTCTTGCCTTCCACAGATACGCAGTATTTT
few TRBJ1-1 TRBV10-2 TRBD1 CASNSLLTGRGDTEAFF TGCGCCAGCAACTCCCTCCTGACAGGGAGGGGGGACACTGAAGCTTTCTTT
- TRBJ2-7 TRBV7-9 TRBD2 CASSWGGASYEQYF TGTGCCAGCAGCTGGGGAGGGGCCTCCTACGAGCAGTACTTC
- TRBJ2-5 TRBV19 TRBD2 CASSRLAGGFQETQYF TGTGCCAGTAGTAGGCTAGCGGGGGGTTTCCAAGAGACCCAGTACTTC
- TRBJ1-1 TRBV4-3 - CASSQDVNTEAFF TGCGCCAGCAGCCAAGATGTGAACACTGAAGCTTTCTTT
- TRBJ2-5 TRBV20-1 - CSAAEETQYF TGCAGTGCGGCAGAAGAGACCCAGTACTTC
- TRBJ2-7 TRBV2 - CASSGGRGNYEQYF TGTGCCAGCAGTGGGGGCCGGGGGAACTACGAGCAGTACTTC
once TRBJ2-5 TRBV18 - CASSPNIALQETQYF TGTGCCAGCTCACCGAATATTGCGCTACAAGAGACCCAGTACTTC
once TRBJ2-7 TRBV29-1 TRBD1 CSVERGDRGLYEQYF TGCAGCGTTGAAAGGGGGGACAGGGGGCTGTACGAGCAGTACTTC
- TRBJ2-7 TRBV19 - CATTSFDRGGHEQYF TGTGCCACGACCTCATTTGACAGAGGCGGCCACGAGCAGTACTTC
- TRBJ2-3 TRBV5-1 - CASKGISSTDTQYF TGCGCCAGCAAGGGCATCTCTAGCACAGATACGCAGTATTTT
- TRBJ2-3 TRBV19 - CASKQGYTDTQYF TGTGCCAGTAAACAGGGCTACACAGATACGCAGTATTTT
- TRBJ1-4 TRBV4-1 - CASSQDRATKLFF TGCGCCAGCAGCCAAGATCGGGCGACAAAACTGTTTTTT
- TRBJ2-7 TRBV5-1 - CASSLELTSSYEQYF TGCGCCAGCAGCTTGGAGCTTACTAGCTCCTACGAGCAGTACTTC